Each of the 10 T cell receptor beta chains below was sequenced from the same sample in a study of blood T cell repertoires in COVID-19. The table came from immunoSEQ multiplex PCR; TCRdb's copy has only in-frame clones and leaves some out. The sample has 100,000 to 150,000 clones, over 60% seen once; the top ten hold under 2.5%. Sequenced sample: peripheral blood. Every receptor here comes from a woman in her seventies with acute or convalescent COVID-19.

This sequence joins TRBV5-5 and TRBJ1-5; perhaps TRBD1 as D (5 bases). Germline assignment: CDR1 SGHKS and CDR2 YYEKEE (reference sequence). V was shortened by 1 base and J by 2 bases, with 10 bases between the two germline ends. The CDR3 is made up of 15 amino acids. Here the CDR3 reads CASSLQGGGNQPQHF. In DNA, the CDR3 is TGTGCCAGCAGCTTGCAGGGAGGCGGCAATCAGCCCCAGCATTTT.

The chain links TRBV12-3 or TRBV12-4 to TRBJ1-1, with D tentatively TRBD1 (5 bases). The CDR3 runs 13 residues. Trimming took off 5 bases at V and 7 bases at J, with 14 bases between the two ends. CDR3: CASSPKGLGEAFF. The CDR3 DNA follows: TGTGCCAGCAGTCCCAAGGGACTCGGTGAAGCTTTCTTT.

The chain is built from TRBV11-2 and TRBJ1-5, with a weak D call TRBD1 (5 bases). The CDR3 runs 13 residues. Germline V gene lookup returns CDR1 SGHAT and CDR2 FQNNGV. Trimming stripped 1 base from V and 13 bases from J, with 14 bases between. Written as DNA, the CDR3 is TGTGCCAGCAGCTTAGGTCCGGCGGGGGAGCAGCATTTT. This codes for CASSLGPAGEQHF.

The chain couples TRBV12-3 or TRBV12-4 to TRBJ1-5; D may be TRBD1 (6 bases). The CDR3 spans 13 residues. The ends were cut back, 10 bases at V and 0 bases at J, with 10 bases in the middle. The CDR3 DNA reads TGTGCCACCTCCAGGGGTAGCAATCAGCCCCAGCATTTT. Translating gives CATSRGSNQPQHF.

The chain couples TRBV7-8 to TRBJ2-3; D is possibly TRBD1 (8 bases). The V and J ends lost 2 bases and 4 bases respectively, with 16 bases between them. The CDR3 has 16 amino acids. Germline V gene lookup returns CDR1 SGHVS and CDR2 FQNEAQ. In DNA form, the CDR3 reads TGTGCCAGCAGCTTAATGGCACAGGGGGGGCCAGATACGCAGTATTTT. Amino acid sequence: CASSLMAQGGPDTQYF.

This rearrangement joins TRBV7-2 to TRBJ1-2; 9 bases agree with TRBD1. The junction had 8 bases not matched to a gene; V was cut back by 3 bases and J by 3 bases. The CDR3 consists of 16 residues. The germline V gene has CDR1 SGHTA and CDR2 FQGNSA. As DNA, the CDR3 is TGTGCCAGCAGCTTGCCCGGGACAGGGATCTACTATGGCTACACCTTC. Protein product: CASSLPGTGIYYGYTF.

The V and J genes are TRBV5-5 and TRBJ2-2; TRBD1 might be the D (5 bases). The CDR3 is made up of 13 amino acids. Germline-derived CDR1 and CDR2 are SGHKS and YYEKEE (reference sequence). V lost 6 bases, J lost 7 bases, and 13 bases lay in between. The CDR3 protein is CASKPGYGGELFF. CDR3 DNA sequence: TGTGCCAGCAAACCAGGGTATGGCGGGGAGCTGTTTTTT.

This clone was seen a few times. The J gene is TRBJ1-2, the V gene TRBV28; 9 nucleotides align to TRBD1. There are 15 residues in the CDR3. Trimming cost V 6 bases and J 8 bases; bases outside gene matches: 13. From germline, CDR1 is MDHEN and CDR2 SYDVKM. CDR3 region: CASRWSGTGTSGYTF. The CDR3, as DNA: TGTGCCAGCAGGTGGTCCGGGACAGGGACGTCGGGCTACACCTTC.

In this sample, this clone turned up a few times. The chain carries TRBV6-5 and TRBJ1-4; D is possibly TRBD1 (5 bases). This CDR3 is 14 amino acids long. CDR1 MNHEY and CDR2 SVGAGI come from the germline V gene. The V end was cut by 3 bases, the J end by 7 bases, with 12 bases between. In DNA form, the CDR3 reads TGTGCCAGCAGTTATAGGGGATTGGGTGAAAAACTGTTTTTT. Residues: CASSYRGLGEKLFF.

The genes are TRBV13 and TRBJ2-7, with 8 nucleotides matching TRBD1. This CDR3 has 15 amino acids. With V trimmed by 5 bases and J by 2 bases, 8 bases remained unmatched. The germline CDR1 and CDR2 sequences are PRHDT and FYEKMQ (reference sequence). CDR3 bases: TGTGCCAGCAGCGCAGGGGGCGCGGCAACCTACGAGCAGTACTTC. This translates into CASSAGGAATYEQYF.